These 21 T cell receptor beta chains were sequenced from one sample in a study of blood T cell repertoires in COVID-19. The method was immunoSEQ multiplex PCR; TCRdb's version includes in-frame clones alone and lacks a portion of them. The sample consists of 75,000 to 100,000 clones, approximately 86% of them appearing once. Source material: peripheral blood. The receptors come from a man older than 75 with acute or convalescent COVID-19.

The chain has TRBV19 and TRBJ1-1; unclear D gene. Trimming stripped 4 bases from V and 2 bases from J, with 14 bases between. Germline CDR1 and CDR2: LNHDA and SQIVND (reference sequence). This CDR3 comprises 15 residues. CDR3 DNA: TGTGCCAGTAGTACTTGGGCGGAGGCAAACACTGAAGCTTTCTTT. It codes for CASSTWAEANTEAFF.

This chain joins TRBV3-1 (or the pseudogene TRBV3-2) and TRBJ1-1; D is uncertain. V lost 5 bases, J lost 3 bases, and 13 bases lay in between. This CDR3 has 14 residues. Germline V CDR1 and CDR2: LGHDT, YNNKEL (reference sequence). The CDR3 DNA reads TGTGCCAGCAGCGCCCAGCCCGGGGACACTGAAGCTTTCTTT. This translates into CASSAQPGDTEAFF.

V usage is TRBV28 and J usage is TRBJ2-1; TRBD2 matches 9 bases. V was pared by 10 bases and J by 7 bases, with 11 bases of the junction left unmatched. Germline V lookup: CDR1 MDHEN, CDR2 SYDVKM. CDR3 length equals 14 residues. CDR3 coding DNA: TGTGCCACGCGTTTCGGGCTAGCGGGGAATGAGCAGTTCTTC. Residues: CATRFGLAGNEQFF.

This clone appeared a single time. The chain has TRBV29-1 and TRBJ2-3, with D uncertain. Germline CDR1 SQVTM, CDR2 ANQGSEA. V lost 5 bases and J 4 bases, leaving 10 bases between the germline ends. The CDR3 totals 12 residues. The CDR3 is CSVSKQSDTQYF. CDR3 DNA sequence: TGCAGCGTTTCTAAGCAATCAGATACGCAGTATTTT.

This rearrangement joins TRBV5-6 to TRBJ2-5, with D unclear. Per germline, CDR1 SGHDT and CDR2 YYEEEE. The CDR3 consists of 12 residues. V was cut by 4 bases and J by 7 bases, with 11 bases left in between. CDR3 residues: CASSQFRGTQYF. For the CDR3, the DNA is TGTGCCAGCAGCCAATTCCGCGGGACCCAGTACTTC.

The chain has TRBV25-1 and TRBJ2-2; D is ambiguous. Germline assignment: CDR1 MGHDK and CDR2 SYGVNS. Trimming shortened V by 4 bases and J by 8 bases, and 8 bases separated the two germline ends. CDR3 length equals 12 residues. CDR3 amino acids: CASSGTRGELFF. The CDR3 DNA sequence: TGTGCCAGCAGTGGTACGCGGGGGGAGCTGTTTTTT.

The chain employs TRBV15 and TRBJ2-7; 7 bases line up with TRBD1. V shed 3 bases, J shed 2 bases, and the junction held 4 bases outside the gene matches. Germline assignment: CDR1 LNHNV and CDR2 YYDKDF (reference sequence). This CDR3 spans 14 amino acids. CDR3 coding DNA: TGTGCCACCAGCAGTGATAGGGGGCCCTACGAGCAGTACTTC. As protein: CATSSDRGPYEQYF. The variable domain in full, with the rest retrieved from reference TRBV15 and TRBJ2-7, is DAMVIQNPRYQVTQFGKPVTLSCSQTLNHNVMYWYQQKSSQAPKLLFHYYDKDFNNEADTPDNFQSRRPNTSFCFLDIRSPGLGDTAMYLCATSSDRGPYEQYFGPGTRLTVT.

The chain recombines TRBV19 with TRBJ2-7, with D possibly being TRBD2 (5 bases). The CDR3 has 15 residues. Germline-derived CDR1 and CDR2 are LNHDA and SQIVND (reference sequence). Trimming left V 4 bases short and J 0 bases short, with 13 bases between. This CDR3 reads CASSNRGISSYEQYF. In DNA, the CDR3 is TGTGCCAGTAGTAACCGGGGAATAAGCTCCTACGAGCAGTACTTC.

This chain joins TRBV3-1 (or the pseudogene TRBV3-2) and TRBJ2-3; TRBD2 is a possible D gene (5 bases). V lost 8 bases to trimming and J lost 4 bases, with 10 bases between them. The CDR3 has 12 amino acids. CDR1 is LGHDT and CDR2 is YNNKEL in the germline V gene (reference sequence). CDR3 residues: CASGGSPDTQYF. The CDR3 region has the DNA TGTGCCAGCGGAGGTAGTCCAGATACGCAGTATTTT.

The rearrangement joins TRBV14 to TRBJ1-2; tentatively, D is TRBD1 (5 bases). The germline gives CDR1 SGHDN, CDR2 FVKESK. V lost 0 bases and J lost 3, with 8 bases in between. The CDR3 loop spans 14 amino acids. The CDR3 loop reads CASSQDARDYGYTF. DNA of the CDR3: TGTGCCAGCAGCCAAGATGCCAGGGACTATGGCTACACCTTC.

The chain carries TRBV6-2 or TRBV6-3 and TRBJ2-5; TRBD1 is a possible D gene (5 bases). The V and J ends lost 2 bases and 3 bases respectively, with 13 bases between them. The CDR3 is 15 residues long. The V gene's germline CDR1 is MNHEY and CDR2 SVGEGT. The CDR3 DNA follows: TGTGCCAGCAGTTACCCCCGACAGCTAAAAGAGACCCAGTACTTC. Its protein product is CASSYPRQLKETQYF.

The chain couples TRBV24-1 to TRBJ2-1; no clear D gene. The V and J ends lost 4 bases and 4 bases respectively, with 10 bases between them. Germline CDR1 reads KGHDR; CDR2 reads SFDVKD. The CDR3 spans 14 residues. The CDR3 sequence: CATSESTFYNEQFF. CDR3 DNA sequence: TGTGCCACCAGTGAATCCACATTTTACAATGAGCAGTTCTTC.

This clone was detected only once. The CDR3 coding sequence is TGCGCCAGCAGCCCGGGACATTACCAAGAGACCCAGTACTTC. It codes for CASSPGHYQETQYF. The chain is built from TRBV5-1 and TRBJ2-5; a possible D gene is TRBD1 (6 bases). CDR3 length equals 14 residues. Germline CDR1 is SGHRS and CDR2 is YFSETQ. V gave up 4 bases and J gave up 0 bases, with 10 bases separating them.

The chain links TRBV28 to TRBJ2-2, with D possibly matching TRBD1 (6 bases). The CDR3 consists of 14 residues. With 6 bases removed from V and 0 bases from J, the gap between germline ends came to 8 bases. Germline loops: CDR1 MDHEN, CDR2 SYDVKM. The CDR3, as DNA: TGTGCCAGCAGGCACAGGGCGAACACCGGGGAGCTGTTTTTT. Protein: CASRHRANTGELFF.

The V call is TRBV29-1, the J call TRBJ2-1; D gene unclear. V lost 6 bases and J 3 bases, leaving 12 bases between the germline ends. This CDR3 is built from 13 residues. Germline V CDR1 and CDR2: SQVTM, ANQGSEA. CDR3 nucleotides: TGCAGCGTCAATTCCATTAGCTACAATGAGCAGTTCTTC. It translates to CSVNSISYNEQFF.

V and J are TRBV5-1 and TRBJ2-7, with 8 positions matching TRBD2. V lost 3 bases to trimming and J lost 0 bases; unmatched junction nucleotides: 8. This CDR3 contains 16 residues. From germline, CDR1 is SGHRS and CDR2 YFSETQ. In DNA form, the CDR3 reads TGCGCCAGCAGCTCCGGGGGGGGCCAAGGCTCCTACGAGCAGTACTTC. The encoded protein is CASSSGGGQGSYEQYF.

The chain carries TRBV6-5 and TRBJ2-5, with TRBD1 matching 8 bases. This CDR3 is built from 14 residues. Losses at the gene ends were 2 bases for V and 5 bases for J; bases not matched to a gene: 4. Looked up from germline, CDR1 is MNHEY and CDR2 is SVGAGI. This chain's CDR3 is CASSYRPGGETQYF. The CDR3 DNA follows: TGTGCCAGCAGTTACCGGCCAGGGGGCGAGACCCAGTACTTC.

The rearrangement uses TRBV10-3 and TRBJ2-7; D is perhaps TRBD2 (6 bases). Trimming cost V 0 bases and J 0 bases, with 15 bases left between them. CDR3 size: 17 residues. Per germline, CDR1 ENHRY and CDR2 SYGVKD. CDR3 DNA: TGTGCCATCAGTGAGTCGGGAGGTCGGATGAGCTCCTACGAGCAGTACTTC. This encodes CAISESGGRMSSYEQYF.

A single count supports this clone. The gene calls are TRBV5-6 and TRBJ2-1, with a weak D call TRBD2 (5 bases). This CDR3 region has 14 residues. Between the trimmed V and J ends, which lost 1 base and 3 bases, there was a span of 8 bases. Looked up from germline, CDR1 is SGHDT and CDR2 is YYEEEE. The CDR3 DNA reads TGTGCCAGCAGCTTGCTAGGGAGCTACAATGAGCAGTTCTTC. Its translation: CASSLLGSYNEQFF.

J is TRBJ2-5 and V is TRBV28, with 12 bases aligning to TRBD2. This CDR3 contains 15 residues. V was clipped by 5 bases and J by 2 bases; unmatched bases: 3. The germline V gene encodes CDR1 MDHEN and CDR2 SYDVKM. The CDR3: CASSRLAGEQETQYF. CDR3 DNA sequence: TGTGCCAGCAGTCGACTAGCGGGAGAGCAAGAGACCCAGTACTTC.

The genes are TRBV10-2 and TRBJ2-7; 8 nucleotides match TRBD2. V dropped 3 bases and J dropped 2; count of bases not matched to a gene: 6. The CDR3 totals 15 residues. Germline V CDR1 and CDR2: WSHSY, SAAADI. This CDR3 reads CASSEGTSGPYEQYF. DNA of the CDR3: TGCGCCAGCAGTGAAGGTACTAGCGGTCCCTACGAGCAGTACTTC.